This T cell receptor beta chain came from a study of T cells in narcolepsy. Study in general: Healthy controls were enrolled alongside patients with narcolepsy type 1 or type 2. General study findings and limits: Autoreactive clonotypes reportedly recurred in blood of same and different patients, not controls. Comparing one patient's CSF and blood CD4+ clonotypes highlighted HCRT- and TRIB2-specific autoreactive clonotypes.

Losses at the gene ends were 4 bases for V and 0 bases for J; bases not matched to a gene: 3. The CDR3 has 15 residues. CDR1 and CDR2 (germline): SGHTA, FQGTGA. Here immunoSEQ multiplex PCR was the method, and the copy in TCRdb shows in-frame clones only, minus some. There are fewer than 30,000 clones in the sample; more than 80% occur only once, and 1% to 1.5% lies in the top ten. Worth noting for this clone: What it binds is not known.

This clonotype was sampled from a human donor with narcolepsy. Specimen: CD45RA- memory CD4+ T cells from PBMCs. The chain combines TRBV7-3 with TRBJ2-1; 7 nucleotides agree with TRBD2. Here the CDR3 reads CASSSGGSSYNEQFF. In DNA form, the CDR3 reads TGTGCCAGCAGCTCTGGCGGGAGCTCCTACAATGAGCAGTTCTTC.